Given below is one T cell receptor (beta chain) in context. Treatment: around 19 received Ad26.COV2.S at low or high dose, single or two shots; about 5 received placebo; per-sample allocation not given. Samples came from day 63 after the first vaccine or placebo injection. This CDR3 contains 11 residues. Repertoires were generated with immunoSEQ multiplex PCR, while TCRdb's copy carries only in-frame clones and drops some. The sample has around 320,000 clones; around four fifths are singletons. These data are taken from a study of Ad26.COV2.S vaccination and SARS-CoV-2 variants. The specimen comprised peripheral blood, sampled in a trial of Ad26.COV2.S vaccine versus placebo. V is TRBV21-1 and J is TRBJ2-5; the table assigns TRBD1, which was not confirmed against the DNA. TRBV21-1 is annotated as a pseudogene. The sequence was obtained from a person between 18 and 60 years old who received the Ad26.COV2.S COVID-19 vaccine or a placebo. DNA of the CDR3: TGTGCCAGCAGCAAGACAGGGGAGCAGTACTTC. Translating it yields CASSKTGEQYF.